Shown below are 12 T cell receptor beta chains from a single sample sequenced in a study of blood T cells in healthy people across ages. A second PCR, run for about 6 to 11 cycles, used a sample-barcoded 5' primer plus a J-beta primer mix. MiXCR, applied by TCRdb to the 5' RACE reads, yields one record per CDR3 protein. The repertoire has 800,000 to 1,300,000 distinct CDR3 sequences, about 25% of them found once; the top ten carry around 0.75%. These data were likewise used in another study, on T cells of mothers and their children.

The sequenced sample consisted of blood. These receptors were collected from a girl aged 2-10 years in good health.

The V gene is TRBV20-1, the J gene TRBJ2-5; TRBD2 is a possible D gene (5 bases). TRBJ2-1 matches the DNA end more closely, so the J call is doubtful. The CDR3 has 15 amino acids. CDR1 and CDR2 (germline): DFQATT, SNEGSKA (reference sequence). The CDR3 region has the DNA TGCAGTGCCCTCGCACGGGGAGTGAATTTGCGTGAGCAGTTCTTC. Translated: CSALARGVNLREQFF.

This clonotype came up a few times. This rearrangement joins TRBV2 to TRBJ2-2; possible D gene TRBD1, 6 bases. The CDR3 spans 15 residues. The V gene lost 6 bases and the J gene lost 5 bases, with 16 bases spanning the gap. Looked up from germline, CDR1 is SNHLY and CDR2 is FYNNEI. CDR3 sequence: CASSGRTGFTGELFF. The CDR3 bases are TGTGCCAGCAGCGGACGAACAGGGTTTACCGGGGAGCTGTTTTTT.

The rearrangement joins TRBV28 to TRBJ2-7, with TRBD2 identical over 8 bases. The germline V gene encodes CDR1 MDHEN and CDR2 SYDVKM. The CDR3 contains 18 residues. After removal of 1 base from V and 6 bases from J, the junction contained 17 bases not matched to a gene. CDR3 region: CASSLSLADSERGAEQYF. The CDR3 DNA follows: TGTGCCAGCAGTTTATCACTAGCGGACTCAGAACGGGGTGCCGAGCAGTACTTC. Full variable domain (remainder filled in from reference TRBV28 and TRBJ2-7): DVKVTQSSRYLVKRTGEKVFLECVQDMDHENMFWYRQDPGLGLRLIYFSYDVKMKEKGDIPEGYSVSREKKERFSLILESASTNQTSMYLCASSLSLADSERGAEQYFGPGTRLTVT.

The chain links TRBV5-1 to TRBJ2-5; TRBD1 agrees at 11 bases. Germline assignment: CDR1 SGHRS and CDR2 YFSETQ. The V and J ends lost 2 bases and 7 bases, in that order; junction bases with no gene match: 7. CDR3 length: 15 amino acids. CDR3 region: CASSLMGQGEGTQYF. The CDR3 DNA is TGCGCCAGCAGCTTAATGGGACAGGGGGAAGGGACCCAGTACTTC.

The chain joins TRBV11-2 to TRBJ2-7, with TRBD1 identical over 11 bases. The CDR3 has 14 amino acids. The V gene's germline CDR1 is SGHAT and CDR2 FQNNGV. With V trimmed by 3 bases and J by 7 bases, 5 bases remained unmatched. CDR3 in DNA: TGTGCCAGCAGCTTTGGACAGGGGGCCAAGGAGCAGTACTTC. Translated, it gives CASSFGQGAKEQYF.

This clonotype has a count of ten or more. The chain couples TRBV27 to TRBJ2-5; TRBD2 matches at 10 bases. The trim removed 6 bases at V and 5 bases at J, leaving 9 bases unmatched. Germline V gene lookup returns CDR1 MNHEY and CDR2 SMNVEV (reference sequence). The CDR3 extends over 15 amino acids. The CDR3 region has the DNA TGTGCCAGCAGCGCGTCTAGCGGGAGTTTGGAGACCCAGTACTTC. This codes for CASSASSGSLETQYF.

The sample holds a few counts of this clonotype. The rearrangement joins TRBV24-1 to TRBJ2-2; 9 bases fit TRBD2. CDR1 and CDR2 from the germline V gene are KGHDR and SFDVKD. This CDR3 is built from 15 residues. The V gene end was trimmed by 4 bases and the J gene end by 7 bases; junction bases not matched to a gene: 6. CDR3 DNA sequence: TGTGCCACCAGTGAGTGGACTAGCGCAGGCGGGGAGCTGTTTTTT. Its protein is CATSEWTSAGGELFF.

This chain joins TRBV3-1 and TRBJ1-1; TRBD1 matches 8 bases. The CDR3 is 15 amino acids. The V segment lost 0 bases and the J segment 7 bases; nucleotides outside the gene matches: 7. Germline CDR1 reads LGHDT; CDR2 reads YNNKEL (reference sequence). This CDR3 is CASSQDKQGVVEAFF. CDR3 sequence (DNA): TGTGCCAGCAGCCAAGACAAACAGGGGGTGGTTGAAGCTTTCTTT.

This chain uses TRBV10-2 with TRBJ2-7; tentatively, D is TRBD1 or TRBD2 (5 bases each). V dropped 3 bases and J dropped 4 bases, with 16 bases sitting between them. The germline V gene has CDR1 WSHSY and CDR2 SAAADI. The CDR3 runs to 15 residues. CDR3 coding DNA: TGCGCCAGCAGTGATGGACTCTCCAGGGAATACGAGCAGTACTTC. As protein: CASSDGLSREYEQYF.

The chain links TRBV20-1 to TRBJ1-4; 9 bases are a match to TRBD1. The trim removed 6 bases at V and 5 bases at J, leaving 10 bases unmatched. Germline loops: CDR1 DFQATT, CDR2 SNEGSKA (reference sequence). CDR3 length: 15 residues. CDR3 in DNA: TGCAGTGCCTCGGGACCCGGGACAGGGAATGAAAAACTGTTTTTT. This encodes CSASGPGTGNEKLFF.

The sample holds a few counts of this clonotype. The rearrangement links TRBV5-1 to TRBJ2-5; D is ambiguous. The J call may be mistaken, given a closer DNA end match to TRBJ2-7. Per the germline V gene, CDR1 is SGHRS and CDR2 is YFSETQ. CDR3 length: 13 residues. CDR3 bases: TGCGCCAGCAGTCACGACGCAGACTACGAGCAGTACTTC. Translated: CASSHDADYEQYF.

The chain couples TRBV7-2 to TRBJ2-5; no reliable D call. The DNA end is more similar to TRBJ2-7, so the J call may be wrong. The CDR3 covers 14 residues. Germline loops: CDR1 SGHTA, CDR2 FQGNSA. The CDR3 sequence is CASSLPRSSYEQYF. CDR3 DNA: TGTGCCAGCAGCTTACCGAGGTCCTCCTACGAGCAGTACTTC.